This T cell receptor (beta chain) was recovered during a study of spatial heterogeneity in lung cancer. Single TCR cDNA molecules each had their own unique molecular identifier. MiXCR was run by TCRdb on the 5' RACE reads, yielding one entry per CDR3 protein. The data hold around 20,000 distinct CDR3 sequences, with approximately 9.5% observed a single time. CDR3 length: 13 amino acids. With 3 bases removed from V and 8 bases from J, the gap between germline ends came to 10 bases. Germline V gene data show CDR1 as SGHTA and CDR2 as FQGNSA. As for this clonotype: Its matching antigen is unknown. With the library built for alpha chains, this beta chain is off target and its frequency is not meaningful.

Study-wide findings and caveats: Intratumoral expanded alpha and beta TCR counts were found to track tumor mutation counts.

The time point denotes: sample taken at primary tumor resection. The donors comprised 60 to 85 untreated early-stage non-small cell lung cancer patients. The chain joins TRBV7-2 to TRBJ1-4; the D is unclear. Sequencing was performed on lung tumor tissue, taken at surgery. This clonotype originated in a female donor with early-stage non-small cell lung cancer. The CDR3 spells CASSFYGSEKLFF. The CDR3, as DNA: TGTGCCAGCAGCTTTTACGGGTCGGAAAAACTGTTTTTT.